A selection of T cell receptor beta chains follows, all from one sample in a study of spatial heterogeneity in lung cancer. TCRdb called the 5' RACE reads again in MiXCR, with one record for every CDR3 protein. This sample has about 23,000 distinct CDR3 sequences, with about 4.7% found just once. Sequencing was performed on PBMCs, taken at surgery. These receptors originate from a male donor with early-stage non-small cell lung cancer. The CDR3 runs from the conserved cysteine through the conserved F or W. Each record gives: D gene, V gene, clone size, J gene, CDR3 protein, CDR3 DNA. The D gene is left open where the match is weak. Clone size is given for some rows only: seen once, a few or many times, or a class if the clone is expanded.

NA	TRBV7-9	many	TRBJ1-4	CASSLAAPHEKLFF	TGTGCCAGCAGCTTAGCGGCACCCCATGAAAAACTGTTTTTT
TRBD1	TRBV24-1	many	TRBJ1-5	CATSDSTGSQPQHF	TGTGCCACCAGTGACTCGACAGGGTCTCAGCCCCAGCATTTT
TRBD2	TRBV5-1	many	TRBJ2-2	CASSPLGTSGVKSAGELFF	TGCGCCAGCAGCCCCTTGGGGACTAGCGGGGTAAAAAGCGCCGGGGAGCTGTTTTTT
TRBD1	TRBV28	medium-sized	TRBJ1-5	CASSLTGTGSAWQPQHF	TGTGCCAGCAGTTTAACCGGGACAGGGTCAGCTTGGCAGCCCCAGCATTTT
TRBD2	TRBV5-6	many	TRBJ2-1	CASSSASGSNEQFF	TGTGCCAGCAGCTCGGCTAGCGGGAGCAATGAGCAGTTCTTC
NA	TRBV4-2	medium-sized	TRBJ2-7	CASSQDSLGAGWGVPGGYEQYF	TGTGCCAGCAGCCAAGATTCCCTTGGGGCAGGCTGGGGAGTACCCGGCGGCTACGAGCAGTACTTC
NA	TRBV9	many	TRBJ1-1	CASSVGTVNTEAFF	TGTGCCAGCAGCGTAGGAACAGTGAACACTGAAGCTTTCTTT
NA	TRBV24-1	many	TRBJ1-2	CATSDPNTGVYGYTF	TGTGCCACCAGTGACCCGAACACAGGCGTCTATGGCTACACCTTC
NA	TRBV6-2/TRBV6-3	NA	TRBJ2-2	CASSSLITGELFF	TGTGCCAGCAGTTCCTTAATCACCGGGGAGCTGTTTTTT
NA	TRBV28	medium-sized	TRBJ1-5	CASSRTGSNQPQHF	TGTGCCAGTTCAAGAACAGGCAGCAATCAGCCCCAGCATTTT
TRBD1	TRBV19	many	TRBJ2-3	CASSSPGQSTDTQYF	TGTGCCAGTAGTTCGCCGGGACAGAGCACAGATACGCAGTATTTT
NA	TRBV10-3	few	TRBJ1-5	CAISEVWNQPQHF	TGTGCCATCAGTGAGGTGTGGAATCAGCCCCAGCATTTT
TRBD1	TRBV14	many	TRBJ2-1	CASSQGAGQGYNEQFF	TGTGCCAGCAGCCAAGGGGCGGGACAGGGGTACAATGAGCAGTTCTTC
TRBD1	TRBV20-1	many	TRBJ2-5	CSAPGTGSQTQYF	TGCAGTGCTCCCGGGACAGGGTCGCAGACCCAGTACTTC
TRBD1	TRBV5-1	many	TRBJ2-4	CASSSRGPATLAKNIQYF	TGCGCCAGCAGCTCAAGGGGGCCGGCGACACTAGCCAAAAACATTCAGTACTTC
NA	TRBV25-1	many	TRBJ2-3	CASSELPASTDTQYF	TGTGCCAGCAGTGAATTGCCAGCTAGCACAGATACGCAGTATTTT
TRBD2	TRBV28	many	TRBJ2-5	CASARAGGHETQYF	TGTGCCAGCGCCCGGGCGGGGGGGCACGAGACCCAGTACTTC
TRBD1	TRBV6-6	many	TRBJ2-1	CASSPRQGEQFF	TGTGCCAGCAGCCCCAGACAGGGTGAGCAGTTCTTC
NA	TRBV27	medium-sized	TRBJ1-2	CASSLGGAHGYTF	TGTGCCAGCAGTCTCGGAGGGGCCCATGGCTACACCTTC
TRBD2	TRBV20-1	many	TRBJ2-3	CSATLPGLAGITDTQYF	TGCAGTGCTACCCTCCCGGGACTAGCGGGAATAACAGATACGCAGTATTTT
TRBD2	TRBV7-9	many	TRBJ2-3	CASSLPLRLAGLTDTQYF	TGTGCCAGCAGCTTACCCCTCCGACTAGCGGGGCTCACAGATACGCAGTATTTT
TRBD2	TRBV28	medium-sized	TRBJ2-5	CASSSPSGGQKQETQYF	TGTGCCAGCAGTTCTCCTAGCGGGGGCCAGAAGCAAGAGACCCAGTACTTC
NA	TRBV20-1	many	TRBJ2-3	CSVKGFTDTQYF	TGCAGTGTCAAAGGGTTCACAGATACGCAGTATTTT
TRBD2	TRBV6-5	few	TRBJ2-3	CASSSLAGVSTDTQYF	TGTGCCAGCAGCTCACTAGCGGGGGTTAGCACAGATACGCAGTATTTT
NA	TRBV6-5	many	TRBJ1-5	CASSYSGRNNQPQHF	TGTGCCAGCAGTTACTCCGGCAGGAACAATCAGCCCCAGCATTTT
TRBD1	TRBV29-1	many	TRBJ2-2	CSVGLGTALPNTGELFF	TGCAGCGTTGGCCTCGGGACAGCCCTCCCGAACACCGGGGAGCTGTTTTTT
TRBD1	TRBV24-1	medium-sized	TRBJ2-3	CATSDPGQRTDTQYF	TGTGCCACCAGTGACCCGGGACAGCGGACAGATACGCAGTATTTT
NA	TRBV3-1	many	TRBJ1-1	CASSQGRGRTEAFF	TGTGCCAGCAGCCAGGGCCGCGGGAGGACTGAAGCTTTCTTT
NA	TRBV20-1	many	TRBJ2-1	CSAREPGLHYNEQFF	TGCAGTGCTCGTGAACCGGGACTCCACTACAATGAGCAGTTCTTC
NA	TRBV4-3	many	TRBJ2-2	CASSQARGPGELFF	TGCGCCAGCAGCCAAGCCCGGGGTCCCGGGGAGCTGTTTTTT
NA	TRBV10-3	many	TRBJ2-7	CAISGTRETSYEQYF	TGTGCCATCAGTGGCACTCGGGAGACCTCCTACGAGCAGTACTTC
TRBD1	TRBV5-6	many	TRBJ2-3	CASTLVADRVGTQYF	TGTGCCAGCACCCTAGTGGCCGACAGGGTTGGTACGCAGTATTTT
TRBD1	TRBV5-1	many	TRBJ2-7	CASSFQQGASYEQYF	TGCGCCAGCAGCTTTCAGCAGGGGGCCTCCTACGAGCAGTACTTC
NA	TRBV6-5	many	TRBJ1-2	CASSYGGEGYGYTF	TGTGCCAGCAGTTACGGAGGGGAAGGCTATGGCTACACCTTC
TRBD1	TRBV6-5	many	TRBJ2-7	CASRRGQGSYEQYF	TGTGCCAGCAGACGTGGACAGGGGTCCTACGAGCAGTACTTC
NA	TRBV28	many	TRBJ2-1	CASRMDTGFYNEQFF	TGTGCCAGCAGAATGGACACCGGTTTCTACAATGAGCAGTTCTTC
NA	TRBV30	few	TRBJ2-7	CAWNGGSYEQYF	TGTGCCTGGAATGGGGGGTCCTACGAGCAGTACTTC
TRBD1	TRBV27	many	TRBJ2-7	CASSNGRQGSYEQYF	TGTGCCAGCAGTAACGGCCGACAGGGATCCTACGAGCAGTACTTC
NA	TRBV29-1	many	TRBJ2-1	CSVKDLGEQFF	TGCAGCGTTAAAGACCTAGGTGAGCAGTTCTTC
TRBD2	TRBV10-2	NA	TRBJ2-1	CASRAPLAGGYGEQFF	TGCGCCAGTCGGGCCCCTCTAGCGGGAGGGTACGGTGAGCAGTTCTTC
NA	TRBV5-5	many	TRBJ1-5	CASSLGANQPQHF	TGTGCCAGCAGCTTGGGGGCCAATCAGCCCCAGCATTTT
NA	TRBV7-2	many	TRBJ2-5	CASSSGTLRQETQYF	TGTGCCAGCAGCTCGGGAACCCTCCGACAAGAGACCCAGTACTTC
NA	TRBV7-8	many	TRBJ2-5	CASSLRTRPRGETQYF	TGTGCCAGCAGCTTAAGGACCAGACCTAGAGGAGAGACCCAGTACTTC
NA	TRBV11-3	NA	TRBJ2-5	CASSLEWGETQYF	TGTGCCAGCAGCTTAGAATGGGGAGAGACCCAGTACTTC
NA	TRBV19	NA	TRBJ1-5	CASSIGVMVGINQPQHF	TGTGCCAGTAGTATTGGGGTAATGGTTGGGATTAATCAGCCCCAGCATTTT
NA	TRBV12-3/TRBV12-4	many	TRBJ2-3	CASSLKQGSLDTQYF	TGTGCCAGCAGTTTAAAACAGGGTAGTTTAGATACGCAGTATTTT
NA	TRBV7-2	NA	TRBJ2-5	CASSLGTDQETQYF	TGTGCCAGCAGCTTAGGGACTGATCAAGAGACCCAGTACTTC
NA	TRBV28	many	TRBJ2-7	CATQARYEQYF	TGTGCCACACAGGCCCGCTACGAGCAGTACTTC
TRBD2	TRBV7-2	many	TRBJ2-7	CASSRGLAGVNEQYF	TGTGCCAGCAGCAGGGGACTAGCGGGGGTGAACGAGCAGTACTTC
TRBD1	TRBV4-1	many	TRBJ1-6	CASSLLTGGSSPLHF	TGCGCCAGCAGCCTCCTGACAGGGGGGAGTTCACCCCTCCACTTT
TRBD2	TRBV3-1	many	TRBJ2-1	CASSQDSGRDNEQFF	TGTGCCAGCAGCCAAGATAGCGGGAGAGACAATGAGCAGTTCTTC
NA	TRBV19	NA	TRBJ2-5	CASSPSGPETQYF	TGTGCCAGTAGTCCGTCAGGACCGGAGACCCAGTACTTC
NA	TRBV20-1	many	TRBJ2-7	CSARQNLNYEQYF	TGCAGTGCTAGACAGAACCTAAACTACGAGCAGTACTTC
TRBD1	TRBV27	many	TRBJ1-2	CASSLGQGVGYTF	TGTGCCAGCAGTTTAGGACAGGGGGTCGGCTACACCTTC
TRBD1	TRBV5-1	many	TRBJ2-5	CASTPDRGQETQYF	TGCGCCAGCACCCCGGACAGGGGACAAGAGACCCAGTACTTC
TRBD2	TRBV20-1	many	TRBJ2-1	CSARDLAGGSYNEQFF	TGCAGTGCTAGAGATTTAGCGGGAGGCTCCTACAATGAGCAGTTCTTC
TRBD1	TRBV18	many	TRBJ1-1	CASSPPGQGAEAFF	TGTGCCAGCTCACCACCGGGACAGGGGGCTGAAGCTTTCTTT
NA	TRBV20-1	many	TRBJ2-5	CSAGYRQQIQETQYF	TGCAGTGCCGGATACCGGCAGCAGATACAAGAGACCCAGTACTTC
NA	TRBV5-4	many	TRBJ1-2	CASSLYFVRGLYYGYTF	TGTGCCAGCAGCTTGTATTTTGTCCGGGGGCTCTACTATGGCTACACCTTC